A selection of T cell receptor beta chains follows, all from one sample in a study of cytomegalovirus exposure and HLA in healthy donors. Repertoires were generated with immunoSEQ multiplex PCR, while TCRdb's copy carries only in-frame clones and drops some. The table has fewer than 140,000 clones, around 75% seen once. The sample comprised PBMCs. These receptors were collected from a man in his forties or fifties in good health and CMV-seronegative. The CDR3 runs from the conserved cysteine through the conserved F or W. D genes are given only for firm matches. The size field is filled for only some rows; it gives once, few, many or a size class.

clone size | J gene | D gene | V gene | CDR3 protein | CDR3 DNA
- | TRBJ2-1 | TRBD1 | TRBV6-1 | CASSDRTGVMDEQFF | TGTGCCAGCAGTGACCGGACAGGGGTTATGGATGAGCAGTTCTTC
- | TRBJ2-3 | TRBD1 | TRBV18 | CASSPLKGGQGTDTQYF | TGTGCCAGCTCACCACTCAAAGGGGGACAGGGGACAGATACGCAGTATTTT
- | TRBJ2-7 | TRBD1 | TRBV6-1 | CASSEGAGGSYEQYF | TGTGCCAGCAGTGAAGGGGCAGGGGGCTCCTACGAGCAGTACTTC
- | TRBJ2-7 | - | TRBV7-9 | CASSLGTSSYEQYF | TGTGCCAGCAGCTTAGGGACTTCTTCCTACGAGCAGTACTTC
- | TRBJ2-1 | TRBD1 | TRBV6-1 | CASSEFGTALYNEQFF | TGTGCCAGCAGTGAATTCGGGACAGCCCTCTACAATGAGCAGTTCTTC
few | TRBJ2-5 | TRBD2 | TRBV2 | CASTPPGTSSETQYF | TGTGCCAGCACTCCTCCCGGGACTAGTTCAGAGACCCAGTACTTC
- | TRBJ2-3 | - | TRBV19 | CASSGSGQGTDTQYF | TGTGCCAGTAGTGGATCGGGGCAGGGGACGGATACGCAGTATTTT
- | TRBJ2-3 | TRBD1 | TRBV2 | CASSRGQGASDTQYF | TGTGCCAGCAGTCGTGGACAGGGGGCGTCAGATACGCAGTATTTT
once | TRBJ2-1 | - | TRBV27 | CASSLKWRNDNEQFF | TGTGCCAGCAGTTTAAAGTGGCGGAACGACAATGAGCAGTTCTTC
- | TRBJ2-2 | TRBD1 | TRBV19 | CASNRGGGTGELFF | TGTGCCAGTAACAGAGGGGGCGGCACCGGGGAGCTGTTTTTT
- | TRBJ1-4 | - | TRBV30 | CATEGRGNEKLFF | TGTGCAACTGAGGGGCGGGGGAATGAAAAACTGTTTTTT
- | TRBJ2-1 | TRBD2 | TRBV5-6 | CASSFSGAAYNEQFF | TGTGCCAGCAGCTTTAGCGGGGCCGCCTACAATGAGCAGTTCTTC
- | TRBJ1-6 | - | TRBV5-1 | CASSFFIPGLDNSPLHF | TGCGCCAGCAGCTTCTTCATACCGGGTCTCGATAATTCACCCCTCCACTTT
- | TRBJ1-2 | TRBD1 | TRBV29-1 | CSPPRPLKDRDFYGYTF | TGCAGCCCCCCCCGGCCCCTCAAAGACAGGGACTTCTATGGCTACACCTTC